The source of this T cell receptor beta chain is a study of blood T cells in healthy people across ages. The study, taken as a whole, reports: Diversity of TCR beta correlated strongly with naive T cell percentage. CMV status of donors was unknown, possibly confounding expanded clonotype changes.

Using a J-beta primer mix together with a sample-barcoded 5' primer, a second PCR was run for roughly 6 to 11 cycles. Tagging of each cDNA molecule was performed by a template-switch adaptor with 12 random nucleotides. TCRdb reprocessed the 5' RACE reads via MiXCR and lists one record per CDR3 protein. The table shows 850,000 to 1,100,000 distinct CDR3 sequences, with more than 30% occurring only once. For every donor, a draw yielded around 9.4 milliliters of peripheral blood. As concerns this clonotype: The target antigen is unknown.

The junction had 9 bases not matched to a gene; V was cut back by 4 bases and J by 1 base. The length of the CDR3 is 16 residues. CDR1 and CDR2 from the germline V gene are SGHRS and YFSETQ. This receptor was identified in a man between 18 and 35 years old in good health. Sequencing was carried out using blood. The rearrangement links TRBV5-1 to TRBJ2-3; 7 bases agree with TRBD1. CDR3 in amino acids: CASSPQGVWGTDTQYF. In nucleotides, the CDR3 is TGCGCCAGCAGCCCTCAGGGGGTCTGGGGCACAGATACGCAGTATTTT.